The present TCR beta chain was sequenced within a study of blood T cells in healthy people across ages. The CDR3 length is 12 residues. Between the trimmed V and J ends, which lost 3 bases and 2 bases, there was a span of 4 bases. A second PCR of roughly 6 to 12 cycles used a sample-barcoded 5' primer and a J-beta primer mix. TCRdb ran MiXCR on the 5' RACE reads and lists one entry per CDR3 protein. The data hold 1,500,000 or so distinct CDR3 sequences, with around 59% observed a single time. This clonotype appeared a few times. The sequenced sample consisted of blood. The sequence derives from a man younger than 30 in good health. The chain joins TRBV12-3 or TRBV12-4 to TRBJ1-2; no reliable D call. This CDR3 is CASSFDNYGYTF. The CDR3 DNA is TGTGCCAGCAGTTTCGACAACTATGGCTACACCTTC.